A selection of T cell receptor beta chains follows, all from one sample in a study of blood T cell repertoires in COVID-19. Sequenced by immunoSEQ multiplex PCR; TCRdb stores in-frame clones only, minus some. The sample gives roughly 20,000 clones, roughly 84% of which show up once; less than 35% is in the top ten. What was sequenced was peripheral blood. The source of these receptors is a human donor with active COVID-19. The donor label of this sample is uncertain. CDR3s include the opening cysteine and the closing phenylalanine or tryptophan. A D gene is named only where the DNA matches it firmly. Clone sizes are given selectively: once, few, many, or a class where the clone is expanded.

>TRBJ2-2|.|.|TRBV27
TGTGCCAGCAGTCCCTTACTAGAGGCTTGGAACACCGGGGAGCTGTTTTTT
CASSPLLEAWNTGELFF
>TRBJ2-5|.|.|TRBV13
TGTGCCAGCAGCTTAGGCCTCCGGGGAGAGACCCAGTACTTC
CASSLGLRGETQYF
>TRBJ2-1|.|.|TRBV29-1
TGCAGCTTCGGCGGGGATCTAGCAACCTACTCCTACAATGAGCAGTTCTTC
CSFGGDLATYSYNEQFF
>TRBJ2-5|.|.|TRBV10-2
TGCGCCAGCAGTGAGCTTGAGACCCAGTACTTC
CASSELETQYF
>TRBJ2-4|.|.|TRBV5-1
TGCGCCAGCAGCAGGGGGGGCAAAAACATTCAGTACTTC
CASSRGGKNIQYF
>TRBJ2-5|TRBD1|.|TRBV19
TGTGCCAGTAGTCCGGGGACAGCGCCCCAAGAGACCCAGTACTTC
CASSPGTAPQETQYF
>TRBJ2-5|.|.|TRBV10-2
TGCGCCAGCCGCAATAGGGCGGGATCGGAGACCCAGTACTTC
CASRNRAGSETQYF
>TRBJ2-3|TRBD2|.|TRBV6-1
TGTGCCAGCAGTGAAACTTGGGTCGGCGGGAGGGCCCCAGATACGCAGTATTTT
CASSETWVGGRAPDTQYF
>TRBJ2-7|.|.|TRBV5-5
TGTGCCAGCAGCTTGGAAGGTCGCGGGTCCCAAAGAGTCTTC
CASSLEGRGSQRVF
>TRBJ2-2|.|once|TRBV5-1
TGCGCCAGCAGCCCCGGGACACCGAACACCGGGGAGCTGTTTTTT
CASSPGTPNTGELFF
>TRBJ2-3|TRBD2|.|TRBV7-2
TGTGCCAGCAGGCTAGCGGAGGCTACGCAGTATTTT
CASRLAEATQYF
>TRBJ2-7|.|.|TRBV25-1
TGTGCCAGCAGTCGACAGAAAGACTACGAGCAGTACTTC
CASSRQKDYEQYF
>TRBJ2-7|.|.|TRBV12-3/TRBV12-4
TGTGCCAGCAGTTTACTAGTTGGCTACGAGCAGTACTTC
CASSLLVGYEQYF
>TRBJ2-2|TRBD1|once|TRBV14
TGTGCCAGCAGCCAAGGCAGGGACAGGGGGGCTTTTCGACATGCCGGGGAGCTGTTTTTT
CASSQGRDRGAFRHAGELFF
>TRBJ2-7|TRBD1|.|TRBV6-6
TGTGCCAGCAGTTACCGAGGACAGGCAAGCTCCTACGAGCAGTACTTC
CASSYRGQASSYEQYF
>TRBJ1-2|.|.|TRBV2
TGTGCCAGCAGTGAAGCCCGCTATGGCTACACCTTC
CASSEARYGYTF
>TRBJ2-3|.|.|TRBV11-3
TGTGCCAGCAGCTTAGAGACAGGTGGTACGCAGTATTTT
CASSLETGGTQYF
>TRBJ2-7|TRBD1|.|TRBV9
TGTGCCAGCAGCCCACGGCAGGGGACAGGGCGGAGCGAGCAGTACTTC
CASSPRQGTGRSEQYF
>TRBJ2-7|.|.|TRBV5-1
TGCGCCAGCAGCTTGGACAGCCGGCAATACGAGCAGTACTTC
CASSLDSRQYEQYF
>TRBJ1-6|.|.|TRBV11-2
TGTGCCAGCAGCTCCCCCTATTCACCCCTCCACTTT
CASSSPYSPLHF
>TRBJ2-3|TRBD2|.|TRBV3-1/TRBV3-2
TGTGCCAGCAGCCCATCTAGCGGGAGGGGCACAGATACGCAGTATTTT
CASSPSSGRGTDTQYF
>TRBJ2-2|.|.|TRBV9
TGTGCCAGCAGCGTCTTCGGGGGTTACGCGAACACCGGGGAGCTGTTTTTT
CASSVFGGYANTGELFF
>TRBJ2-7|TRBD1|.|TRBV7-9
TGTGCCAGCAGACCCACGGACAGGTTCTCCTACGAGCAGTACTTC
CASRPTDRFSYEQYF
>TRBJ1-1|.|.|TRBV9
TGTGCCAGCAGCGTTGGAGACGGCACTGAAGCTTTCTTT
CASSVGDGTEAFF